The 16 T cell receptor beta chains below come from one sample, sequenced in a study of T cell responses to AZD1222 COVID-19 vaccine. Produced via immunoSEQ multiplex PCR; TCRdb's table is partial and in-frame only. The table records about 83,000 clones, roughly 90% of them present only once. This specimen was peripheral blood, taken on day 0 of MenACWY control vaccination. The receptors were sampled from an adult in good health.

This clone has a handful of counts. This chain joins TRBV4-2 and TRBJ1-3, with D possibly TRBD1 on 6 matching bases. CDR1 and CDR2 from the germline V gene are LGHNA and YNFKEQ. CDR3 length equals 17 residues. The V and J ends lost 1 base and 3 bases respectively, with 16 bases between them. The CDR3 DNA sequence: TGTGCCAGCAGCCAAGTCAATCAGGGGATTAATGGAAACACCATATATTTT. This encodes CASSQVNQGINGNTIYF.

The chain carries TRBV2 and TRBJ2-1, with 8 bases that match TRBD2. CDR1 is SNHLY and CDR2 is FYNNEI in the germline V gene. V dropped 1 base and J dropped 0; count of bases not matched to a gene: 2. The CDR3 contains 16 residues. The CDR3 coding sequence is TGTGCCAGCAGTGAAGGCGGGAGGCCCTCCTACAATGAGCAGTTCTTC. Translating it yields CASSEGGRPSYNEQFF.

The chain links TRBV18 to TRBJ1-1, with a weak D call TRBD1 (6 bases). This CDR3 spans 15 amino acids. Trimming removed 6 bases at V and 6 bases at J, with 20 bases between. Germline V gene sequence: CDR1 KGHSH, CDR2 LQKENI. The CDR3 loop is CASSQGPGGTAEAFF. In DNA, the CDR3 is TGTGCCAGCTCCCAAGGACCGGGGGGCACGGCTGAAGCTTTCTTT.

The V and J genes are TRBV6-1 and TRBJ2-2, with a tentative D call TRBD2 (6 bases). The CDR3 has 18 residues. Germline assignment: CDR1 MNHNS and CDR2 SASEGT. Trimming removed 0 bases at V and 6 bases at J, with 20 bases between. CDR3 loop: CASSEALKRGIKAGELFF. CDR3 in DNA: TGTGCCAGCAGTGAAGCGCTAAAACGGGGGATTAAAGCCGGGGAGCTGTTTTTT.

V usage is TRBV7-2 and J usage is TRBJ2-7, with TRBD1 identical over 7 bases. Trimming cost V 3 bases and J 5 bases; bases outside gene matches: 7. The CDR3 contains 14 residues. The germline V gene encodes CDR1 SGHTA and CDR2 FQGNSA. This CDR3 reads CASSLKTGTNEQYF. The CDR3 bases are TGTGCCAGCAGCTTGAAGACAGGGACGAACGAGCAGTACTTC.

The chain recombines TRBV5-4 with TRBJ2-1, with D hard to call. Germline CDR1 and CDR2: SGHNT and YYREEE (reference sequence). V lost 5 bases and J 6 bases, leaving 12 bases between the germline ends. This CDR3 region has 13 residues. The CDR3 nucleotides read TGTGCCAGCAGTTTTCTTAGGGTCAATGAGCAGTTCTTC. This sequence encodes CASSFLRVNEQFF. The full variable domain, rest sourced from reference TRBV5-4 and TRBJ2-1, is ETGVTQSPTHLIKTRGQQVTLRCSSQSGHNTVSWYQQALGQGPQFIFQYYREEENGRGNFPPRFSGLQFPNYSSELNVNALELDDSALYLCASSFLRVNEQFFGPGTRLTVL.

The gene calls are TRBV19 and TRBJ2-2; 7 nucleotides align to TRBD2. The CDR3 contains 18 residues. The V gene end was trimmed by 6 bases and the J gene end by 7 bases; junction bases not matched to a gene: 20. Germline CDR1 LNHDA, CDR2 SQIVND (reference sequence). In nucleotides, the CDR3 is TGTGCCAGTAGCCGCCTCGCCCCTGGGAGGGCCGGAGGCGGGGAGCTGTTTTTT. It is translated as CASSRLAPGRAGGGELFF.

This clone was counted a few times. The chain employs TRBV28 and TRBJ2-4; 8 nucleotides line up with TRBD1. Germline trimming cut 2 bases from V and 6 bases from J; bases unmatched to any gene: 3. Looked up from germline, CDR1 is MDHEN and CDR2 is SYDVKM. The CDR3 contains 14 residues. The CDR3 region has the DNA TGTGCCAGCAGTTTACAGGGGGCGAGAAACATTCAGTACTTC. This codes for CASSLQGARNIQYF.

The chain couples TRBV7-2 to TRBJ2-2; tentative D call: TRBD1 (5 bases). The V gene's germline CDR1 is SGHTA and CDR2 FQGNSA. The CDR3 has 13 residues. V lost 1 base, J lost 7 bases, and 7 bases lay in between. In DNA, the CDR3 is TGTGCCAGCAGCTTAGTAGGGGTCGGGGAGCTGTTTTTT. This sequence encodes CASSLVGVGELFF.

CDR3 amino acids: CASSNTGRVGYTF. The CDR3 coding sequence is TGTGCCAGCAGTAATACAGGGCGTGTTGGCTACACCTTC. This chain connects TRBV6-5 to TRBJ1-2; D is possibly TRBD1 (6 bases). The V and J ends lost 5 bases and 7 bases respectively, with 14 bases between them. Germline-derived CDR1 and CDR2 are MNHEY and SVGAGI. The CDR3 covers 13 residues.

The chain is built from TRBV19 and TRBJ2-7, with 9 bases fitting TRBD2. The CDR3 is made up of 15 amino acids. Germline CDR1 and CDR2: LNHDA and SQIVND (reference sequence). With V trimmed by 3 bases and J by 4 bases, 7 bases remained unmatched. Written as DNA, the CDR3 is TGTGCCAGTAGTATCGTGGCTAGCGGGGTTTACGAGCAGTACTTC. It is translated as CASSIVASGVYEQYF.

The table lists this clone with a few counts. The rearrangement joins TRBV10-3 to TRBJ1-5, with 7 positions matching TRBD1. This CDR3 is built from 14 residues. V shed 3 bases and J 6 bases; nucleotides not matched to a gene: 5. Germline V gives CDR1 ENHRY, CDR2 SYGVKD. CDR3 amino acids: CAISDRPGGQPQHF. DNA of the CDR3: TGTGCCATCAGTGATAGGCCAGGGGGTCAGCCCCAGCATTTT.

V is TRBV28 and J is TRBJ1-1, with a tentative D call TRBD1 (6 bases). The CDR3 length is 14 residues. Per the germline V gene, CDR1 is MDHEN and CDR2 is SYDVKM. V lost 4 bases and J 5 bases, leaving 14 bases between the germline ends. Here the CDR3 reads CASSSQGWGTEAFF. CDR3 nucleotides: TGTGCCAGCAGTTCCCAGGGGTGGGGGACTGAAGCTTTCTTT. Together with reference TRBV28 and TRBJ1-1, the CDR3 gives the full variable domain: DVKVTQSSRYLVKRTGEKVFLECVQDMDHENMFWYRQDPGLGLRLIYFSYDVKMKEKGDIPEGYSVSREKKERFSLILESASTNQTSMYLCASSSQGWGTEAFFGQGTRLTVV.

The chain recombines TRBV5-1 with TRBJ2-2, with D unresolved. This CDR3 has 14 residues. V was trimmed by 0 bases and J by 0 bases, leaving 3 bases between them. In germline, CDR1 is SGHRS, CDR2 YFSETQ. DNA of the CDR3: TGCGCCAGCAGCTTGGTTCCGAACACCGGGGAGCTGTTTTTT. Residues: CASSLVPNTGELFF.

This sequence joins TRBV28 and TRBJ1-4; 9 positions agree with TRBD1. Germline-derived CDR1 and CDR2 are MDHEN and SYDVKM. The V gene end was trimmed by 8 bases and the J gene end by 11 bases; junction bases not matched to a gene: 3. The length of the CDR3 is 11 residues. The CDR3 spells CASGTGGKLFF. The CDR3 DNA sequence: TGTGCCAGCGGAACAGGGGGCAAACTGTTTTTT.

This sequence joins TRBV7-9 and TRBJ2-2; 9 bases agree with TRBD1. V trimming: 5 bases; J trimming: 5 bases; junction bases outside the gene matches: 3. The CDR3 is 14 residues long. Germline V gene data show CDR1 as SEHNR and CDR2 as FQNEAQ (reference sequence). The CDR3 nucleotides are TGTGCCAGCAGCCGGGACAGGGCGACCGGGGAGCTGTTTTTT. It is translated as CASSRDRATGELFF.